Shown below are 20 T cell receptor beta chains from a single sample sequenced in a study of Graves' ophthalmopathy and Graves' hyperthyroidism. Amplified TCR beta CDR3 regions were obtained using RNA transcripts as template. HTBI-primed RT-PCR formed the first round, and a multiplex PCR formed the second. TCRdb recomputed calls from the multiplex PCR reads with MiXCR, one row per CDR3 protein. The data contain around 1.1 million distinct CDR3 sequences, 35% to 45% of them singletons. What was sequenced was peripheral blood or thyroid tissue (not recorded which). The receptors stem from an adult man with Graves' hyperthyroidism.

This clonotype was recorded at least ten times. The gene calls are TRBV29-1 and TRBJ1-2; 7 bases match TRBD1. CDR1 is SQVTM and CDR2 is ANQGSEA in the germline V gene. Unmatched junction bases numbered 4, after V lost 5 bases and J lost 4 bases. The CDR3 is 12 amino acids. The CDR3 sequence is CSVPGGGYGYTF. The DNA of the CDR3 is TGCAGCGTTCCAGGGGGAGGCTATGGCTACACCTTC.

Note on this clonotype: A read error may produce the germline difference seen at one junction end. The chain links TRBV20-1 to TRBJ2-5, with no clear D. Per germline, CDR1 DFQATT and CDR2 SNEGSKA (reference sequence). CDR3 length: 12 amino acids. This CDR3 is CSARWRQGTQYF. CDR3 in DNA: TGCAGTGCTAGGTGGCGACAAGGGACCCAGTACTTC.

Written as DNA, the CDR3 is TGTGCCAGCTCACCACCGACAGGGGACCGCGAGCAGTACTTC. Translated: CASSPPTGDREQYF. V usage is TRBV7-9 and J usage is TRBJ2-7, with 8 positions matching TRBD1. Germline V gene data show CDR1 as SEHNR and CDR2 as FQNEAQ (reference sequence). This CDR3 comprises 14 residues. Germline trimming cut 8 bases from V and 6 bases from J; bases unmatched to any gene: 12.

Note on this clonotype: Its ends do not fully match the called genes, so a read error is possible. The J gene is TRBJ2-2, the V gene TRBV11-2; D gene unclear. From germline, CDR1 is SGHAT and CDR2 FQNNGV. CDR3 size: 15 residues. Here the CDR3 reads CASGLGSTATGELFF. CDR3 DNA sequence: TGTGCCAGCGGCTTAGGATCAACAGCCACCGGGGAGCTGTTTTTT.

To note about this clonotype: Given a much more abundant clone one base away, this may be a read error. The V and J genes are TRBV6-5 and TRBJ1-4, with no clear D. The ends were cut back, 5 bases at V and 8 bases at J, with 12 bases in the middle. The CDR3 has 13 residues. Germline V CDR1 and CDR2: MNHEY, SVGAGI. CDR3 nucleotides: TGTGCCAGCAGTGACGACCAAGAAGAAAAACTGTTTTTT. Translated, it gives CASSDDQEEKLFF.

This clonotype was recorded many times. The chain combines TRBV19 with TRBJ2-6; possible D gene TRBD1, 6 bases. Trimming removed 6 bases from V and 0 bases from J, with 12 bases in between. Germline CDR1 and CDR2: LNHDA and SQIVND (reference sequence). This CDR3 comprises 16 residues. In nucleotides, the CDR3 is TGTGCCAGTAGGTTGGACAGCCTCTCTGGGGCCAACGTCCTGACTTTC. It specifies CASRLDSLSGANVLTF.

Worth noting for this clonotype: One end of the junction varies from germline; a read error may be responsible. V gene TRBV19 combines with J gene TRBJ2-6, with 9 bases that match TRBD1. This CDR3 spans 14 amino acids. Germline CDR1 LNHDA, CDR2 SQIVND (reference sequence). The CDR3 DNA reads TGTGCCAGTAGTTCGGGACCGGGACAGGGACCTGAAGCTTTC. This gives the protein CASSSGPGQGPEAF.

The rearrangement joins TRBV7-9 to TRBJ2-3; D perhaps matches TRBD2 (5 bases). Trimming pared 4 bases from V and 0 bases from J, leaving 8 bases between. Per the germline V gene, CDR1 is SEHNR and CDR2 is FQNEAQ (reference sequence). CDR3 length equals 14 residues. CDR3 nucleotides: TGTGCCAGCAGCTCATGGACTAGCACAGATACGCAGTATTTT. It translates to CASSSWTSTDTQYF.

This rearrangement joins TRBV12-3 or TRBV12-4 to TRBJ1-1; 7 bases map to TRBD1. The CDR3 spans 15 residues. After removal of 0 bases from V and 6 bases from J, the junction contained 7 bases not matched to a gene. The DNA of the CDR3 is TGTGCCAGCAGTTTAGCTGGGCGACAGGGATCTGAAGCTTTCTTT. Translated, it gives CASSLAGRQGSEAFF.

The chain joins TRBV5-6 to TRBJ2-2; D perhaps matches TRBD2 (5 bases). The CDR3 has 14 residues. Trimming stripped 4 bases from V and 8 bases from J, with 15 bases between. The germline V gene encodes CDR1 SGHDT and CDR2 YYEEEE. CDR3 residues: CASSPYRLSGELFF. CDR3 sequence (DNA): TGTGCCAGCAGCCCATACCGACTATCTGGGGAGCTGTTTTTT.

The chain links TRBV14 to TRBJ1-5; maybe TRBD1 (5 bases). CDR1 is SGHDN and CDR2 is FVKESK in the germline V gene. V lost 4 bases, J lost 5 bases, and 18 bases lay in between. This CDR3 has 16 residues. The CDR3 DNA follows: TGTGCCAGCAGCCTTTCTCCGGGGGTTTTTCATCAGCCCCAGCATTTT. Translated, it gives CASSLSPGVFHQPQHF.

The CDR3 reads CASSSGTGKGSPLHF. CDR3 nucleotides: TGTGCCAGTAGTTCCGGGACAGGGAAGGGTTCACCCCTCCACTTT. The chain is built from TRBV19 and TRBJ1-6; 9 bases are a match to TRBD1. Trimming cost V 5 bases and J 9 bases; bases outside gene matches: 8. This CDR3 is built from 15 residues. The germline gives CDR1 LNHDA, CDR2 SQIVND (reference sequence).

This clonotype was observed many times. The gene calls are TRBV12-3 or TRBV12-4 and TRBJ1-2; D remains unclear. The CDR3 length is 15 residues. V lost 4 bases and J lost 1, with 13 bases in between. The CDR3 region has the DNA TGTGCCAGCAGTTCTATACCCTCATTTAACTATGGCTACACCTTC. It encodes CASSSIPSFNYGYTF.

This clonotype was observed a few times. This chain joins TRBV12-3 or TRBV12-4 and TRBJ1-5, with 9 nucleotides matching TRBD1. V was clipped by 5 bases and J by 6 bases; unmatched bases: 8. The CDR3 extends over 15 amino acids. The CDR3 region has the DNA TGTGCCAGCAGTGCCACCGGACAGGGGAGTCAGCCCCAGCATTTT. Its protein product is CASSATGQGSQPQHF.

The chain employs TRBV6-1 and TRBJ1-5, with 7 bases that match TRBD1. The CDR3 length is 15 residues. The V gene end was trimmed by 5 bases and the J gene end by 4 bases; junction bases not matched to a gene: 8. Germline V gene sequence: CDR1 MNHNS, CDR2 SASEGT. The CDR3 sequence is CASSTMGTANQPQHF. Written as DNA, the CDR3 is TGTGCCAGCAGTACGATGGGGACAGCGAATCAGCCCCAGCATTTT.

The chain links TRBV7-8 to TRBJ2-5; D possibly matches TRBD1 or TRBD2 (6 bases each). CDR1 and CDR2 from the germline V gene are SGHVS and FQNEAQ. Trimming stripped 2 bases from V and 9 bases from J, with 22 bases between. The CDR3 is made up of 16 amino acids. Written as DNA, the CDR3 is TGTGCCAGCAGCTTACGGCCGGGGGCCGGCAATCAGCCCCAGTACTTC. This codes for CASSLRPGAGNQPQYF.

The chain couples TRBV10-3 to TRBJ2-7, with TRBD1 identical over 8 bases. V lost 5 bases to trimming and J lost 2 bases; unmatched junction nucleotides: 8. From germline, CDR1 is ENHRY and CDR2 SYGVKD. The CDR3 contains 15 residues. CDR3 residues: CAISSDREVTYEQYF. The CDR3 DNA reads TGTGCCATCAGTTCGGACAGGGAGGTTACCTACGAGCAGTACTTC.

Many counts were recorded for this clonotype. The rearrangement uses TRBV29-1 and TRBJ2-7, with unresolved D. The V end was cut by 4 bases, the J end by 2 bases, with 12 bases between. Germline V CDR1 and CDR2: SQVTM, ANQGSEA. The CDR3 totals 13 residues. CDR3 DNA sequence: TGCAGCGTTGGGGTAAGGGAACCCTACGAGCAGTACTTC. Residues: CSVGVREPYEQYF.

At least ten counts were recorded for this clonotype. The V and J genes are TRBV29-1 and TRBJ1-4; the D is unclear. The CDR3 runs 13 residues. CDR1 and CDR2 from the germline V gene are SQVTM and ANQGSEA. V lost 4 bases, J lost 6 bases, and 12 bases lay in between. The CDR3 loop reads CSVGHRRDEKLFF. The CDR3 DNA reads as TGCAGCGTTGGACATCGGAGGGATGAAAAACTGTTTTTT.

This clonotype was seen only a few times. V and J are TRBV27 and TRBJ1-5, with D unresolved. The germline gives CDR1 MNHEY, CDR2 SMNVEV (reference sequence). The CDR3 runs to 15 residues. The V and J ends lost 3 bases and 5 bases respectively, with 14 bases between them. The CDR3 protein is CASSFSPGWDQPQHF. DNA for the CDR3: TGTGCCAGCAGTTTTAGCCCAGGCTGGGATCAGCCCCAGCATTTT.